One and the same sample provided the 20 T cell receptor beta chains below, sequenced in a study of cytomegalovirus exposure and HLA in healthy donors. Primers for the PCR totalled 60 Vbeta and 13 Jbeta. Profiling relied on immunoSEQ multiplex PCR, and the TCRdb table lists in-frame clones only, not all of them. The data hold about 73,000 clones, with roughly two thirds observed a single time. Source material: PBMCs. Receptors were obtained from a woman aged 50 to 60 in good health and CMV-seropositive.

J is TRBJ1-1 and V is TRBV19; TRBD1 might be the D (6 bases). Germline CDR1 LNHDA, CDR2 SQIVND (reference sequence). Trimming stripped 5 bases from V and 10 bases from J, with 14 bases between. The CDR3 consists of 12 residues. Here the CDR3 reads CASSYRGGGAFF. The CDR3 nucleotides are TGTGCCAGTAGTTACCGGGGAGGGGGAGCTTTCTTT.

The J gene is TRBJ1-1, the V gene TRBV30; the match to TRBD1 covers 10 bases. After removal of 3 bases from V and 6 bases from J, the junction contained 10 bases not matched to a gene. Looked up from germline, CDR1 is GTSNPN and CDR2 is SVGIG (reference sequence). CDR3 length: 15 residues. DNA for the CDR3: TGTGCCTGGAGAGACAGGGGGCGCGGGAAATCTGAAGCTTTCTTT. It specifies CAWRDRGRGKSEAFF.

CDR3 DNA: TGTGCCAGCTCACCACCTAACAGGGGAGGCACAGATACGCAGTATTTT. Its translation is CASSPPNRGGTDTQYF. The V gene is TRBV18, the J gene TRBJ2-3, with 7 positions matching TRBD1. CDR1 and CDR2 from the germline V gene are KGHSH and LQKENI. This CDR3 is built from 16 residues. The J segment lost 1 base and the V segment lost 0 bases, leaving 4 bases of the junction unmatched. The full variable domain, in which reference TRBV18 and TRBJ2-3 provide the parts outside the CDR3, is NAGVMQNPRHLVRRRGQEARLRCSPMKGHSHVYWYRQLPEEGLKFMVYLQKENIIDESGMPKERFSAEFPKEGPSILRIQQVVRGDSAAYFCASSPPNRGGTDTQYFGPGTRLTVL.

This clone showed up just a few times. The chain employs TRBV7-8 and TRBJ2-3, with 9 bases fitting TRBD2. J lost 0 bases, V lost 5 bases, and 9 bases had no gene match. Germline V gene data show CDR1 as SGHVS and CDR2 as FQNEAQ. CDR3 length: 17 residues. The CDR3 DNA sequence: TGTGCCAGCAGCCTAATGACTAGCGGCTCTAGCACAGATACGCAGTATTTT. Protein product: CASSLMTSGSSTDTQYF.

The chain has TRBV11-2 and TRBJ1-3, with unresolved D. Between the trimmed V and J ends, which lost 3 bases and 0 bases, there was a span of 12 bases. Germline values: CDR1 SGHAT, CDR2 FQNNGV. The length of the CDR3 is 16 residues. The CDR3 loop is CASSLLSPDSGNTIYF. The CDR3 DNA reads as TGTGCCAGCAGCTTGCTCTCACCAGACTCTGGAAACACCATATATTTT.

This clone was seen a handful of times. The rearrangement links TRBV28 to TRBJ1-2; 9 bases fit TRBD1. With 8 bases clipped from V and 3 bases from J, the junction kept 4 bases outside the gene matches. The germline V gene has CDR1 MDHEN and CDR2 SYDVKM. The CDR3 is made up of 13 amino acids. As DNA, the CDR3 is TGTGCCAGCCGGGACAGGGAGGACTATGGCTACACCTTC. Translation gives CASRDREDYGYTF.

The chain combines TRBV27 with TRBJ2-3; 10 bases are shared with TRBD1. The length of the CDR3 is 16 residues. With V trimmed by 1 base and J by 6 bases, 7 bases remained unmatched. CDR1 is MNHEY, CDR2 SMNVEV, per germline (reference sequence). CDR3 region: CASSLLRTGGFDTQYF. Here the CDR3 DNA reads TGTGCCAGCAGTTTATTAAGGACAGGGGGTTTTGATACGCAGTATTTT.

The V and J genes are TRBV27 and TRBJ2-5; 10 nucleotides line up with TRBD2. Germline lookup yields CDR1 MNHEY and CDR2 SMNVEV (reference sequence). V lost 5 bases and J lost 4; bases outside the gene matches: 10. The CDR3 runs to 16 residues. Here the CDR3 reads CASSLATSGDPETQYF. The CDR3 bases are TGTGCCAGCAGTCTTGCAACTAGCGGGGACCCAGAGACCCAGTACTTC.

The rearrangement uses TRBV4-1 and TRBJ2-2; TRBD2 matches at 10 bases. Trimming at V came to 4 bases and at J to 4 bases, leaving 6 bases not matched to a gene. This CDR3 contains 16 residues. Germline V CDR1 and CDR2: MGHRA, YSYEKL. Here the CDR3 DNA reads TGCGCCAGCAGCCCGCCGGAGCGGGGGGGCACCGGGGAGCTGTTTTTT. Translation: CASSPPERGGTGELFF.

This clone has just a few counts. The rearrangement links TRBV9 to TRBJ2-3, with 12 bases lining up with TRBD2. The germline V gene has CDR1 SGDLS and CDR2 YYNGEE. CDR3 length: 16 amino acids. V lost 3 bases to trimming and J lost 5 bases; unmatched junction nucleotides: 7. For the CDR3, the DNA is TGTGCCAGCAGCGCCCAACTAGCGGGGGGTGAAGATACGCAGTATTTT. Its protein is CASSAQLAGGEDTQYF.

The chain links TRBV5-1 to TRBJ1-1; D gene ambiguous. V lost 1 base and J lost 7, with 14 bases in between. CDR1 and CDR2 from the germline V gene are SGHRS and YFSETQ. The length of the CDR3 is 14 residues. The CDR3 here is CASSLNAQPNEAFF. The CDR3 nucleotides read TGCGCCAGCAGCTTGAACGCACAGCCCAATGAAGCTTTCTTT.

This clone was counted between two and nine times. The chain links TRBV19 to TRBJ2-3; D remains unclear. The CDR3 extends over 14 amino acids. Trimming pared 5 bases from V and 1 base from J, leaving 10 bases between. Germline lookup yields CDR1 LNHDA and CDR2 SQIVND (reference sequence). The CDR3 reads CASSLLSGTDTQYF. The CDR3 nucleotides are TGTGCCAGTAGTTTATTGAGCGGCACAGATACGCAGTATTTT.

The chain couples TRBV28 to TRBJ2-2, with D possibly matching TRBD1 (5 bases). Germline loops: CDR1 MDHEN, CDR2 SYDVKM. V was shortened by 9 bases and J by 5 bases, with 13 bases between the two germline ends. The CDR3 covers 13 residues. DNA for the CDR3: TGTGCCAGTAACCTCAGGGAAACCGGGGAGCTGTTTTTT. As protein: CASNLRETGELFF.

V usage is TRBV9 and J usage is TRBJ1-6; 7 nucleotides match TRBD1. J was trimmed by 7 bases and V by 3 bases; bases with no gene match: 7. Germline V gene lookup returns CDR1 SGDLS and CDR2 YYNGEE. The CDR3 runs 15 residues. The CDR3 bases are TGTGCCAGCAGCGATACAGGGGTCGGCAATTCACCCCTCCACTTT. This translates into CASSDTGVGNSPLHF.

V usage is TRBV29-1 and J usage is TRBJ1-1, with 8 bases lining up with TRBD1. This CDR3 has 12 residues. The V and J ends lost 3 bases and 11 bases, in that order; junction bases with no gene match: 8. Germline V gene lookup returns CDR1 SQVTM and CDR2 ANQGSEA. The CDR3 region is CSVDSRTGSAFF. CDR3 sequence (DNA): TGCAGCGTTGACTCCAGGACAGGGAGTGCTTTCTTT.

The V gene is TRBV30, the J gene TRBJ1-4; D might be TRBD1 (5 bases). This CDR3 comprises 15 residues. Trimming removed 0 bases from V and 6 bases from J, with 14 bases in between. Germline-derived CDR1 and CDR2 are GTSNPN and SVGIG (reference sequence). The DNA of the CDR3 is TGTGCCTGGAGTGTAAATGGTGGCAGGGATGAAAAACTGTTTTTT. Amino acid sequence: CAWSVNGGRDEKLFF.

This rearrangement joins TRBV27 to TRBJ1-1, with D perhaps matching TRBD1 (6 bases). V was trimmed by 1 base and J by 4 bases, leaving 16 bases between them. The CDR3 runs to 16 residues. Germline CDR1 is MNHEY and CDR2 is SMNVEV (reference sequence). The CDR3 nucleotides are TGTGCCAGCAGTTTATTGGGTCGGGGGGCTAGCACTGAAGCTTTCTTT. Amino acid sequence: CASSLLGRGASTEAFF.

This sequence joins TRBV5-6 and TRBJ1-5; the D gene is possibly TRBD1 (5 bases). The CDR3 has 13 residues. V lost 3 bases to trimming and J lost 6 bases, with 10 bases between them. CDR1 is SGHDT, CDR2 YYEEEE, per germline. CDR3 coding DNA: TGTGCCAGCAGCTCGGCGGGGGTTCAGCCCCAGCATTTT. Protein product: CASSSAGVQPQHF.

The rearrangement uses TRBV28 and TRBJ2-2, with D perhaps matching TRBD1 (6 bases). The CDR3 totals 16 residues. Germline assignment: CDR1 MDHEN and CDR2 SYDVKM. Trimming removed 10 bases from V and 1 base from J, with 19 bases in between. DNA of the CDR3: TGTGCCACAACGCCCTGGCAGGACAGGAACACCGGGGAGCTGTTTTTT. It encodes CATTPWQDRNTGELFF.

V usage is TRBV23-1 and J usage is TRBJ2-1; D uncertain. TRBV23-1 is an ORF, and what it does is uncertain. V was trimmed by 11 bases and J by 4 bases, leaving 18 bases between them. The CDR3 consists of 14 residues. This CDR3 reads CAPPGSSSYNEQFF. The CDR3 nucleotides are TGCGCCCCCCCCGGGTCGAGTTCTTACAATGAGCAGTTCTTC.